This T cell receptor (beta chain) was captured by sequencing in a study of PD-L1 blockade in urothelial cancer. Study as a whole: Blood analysis took place 3 weeks (second dose) and 6 weeks after treatment start. Each blood sample yielded a median of about 130,000 T cells.

The CDR3 has 14 amino acids. Per germline, CDR1 MNHEY and CDR2 SVGAGI. Trimming cost V 0 bases and J 0 bases, with 3 bases left between them. Documented time point: pretreatment peripheral blood. All patients handed over anywhere from 1 to 8 samples, pretreatment and on-treatment. A single count supports this clone. Other DNA sequences in this sample translate to the same CDR3. Data came from immunoSEQ multiplex PCR; TCRdb stores just in-frame clones and leaves some out. The sample has about 130,000 clones, roughly 84% seen once. This material consisted of PBMCs, taken around atezolizumab (anti-PD-L1) treatment. The gene calls are TRBV6-5 and TRBJ1-3, with D unresolved. The receptor's source is a man in his fifties or sixties with urothelial cancer. The CDR3 here is CASSYSHSGNTIYF. The CDR3, as DNA: TGTGCCAGCAGTTACTCTCACTCTGGAAACACCATATATTTT.